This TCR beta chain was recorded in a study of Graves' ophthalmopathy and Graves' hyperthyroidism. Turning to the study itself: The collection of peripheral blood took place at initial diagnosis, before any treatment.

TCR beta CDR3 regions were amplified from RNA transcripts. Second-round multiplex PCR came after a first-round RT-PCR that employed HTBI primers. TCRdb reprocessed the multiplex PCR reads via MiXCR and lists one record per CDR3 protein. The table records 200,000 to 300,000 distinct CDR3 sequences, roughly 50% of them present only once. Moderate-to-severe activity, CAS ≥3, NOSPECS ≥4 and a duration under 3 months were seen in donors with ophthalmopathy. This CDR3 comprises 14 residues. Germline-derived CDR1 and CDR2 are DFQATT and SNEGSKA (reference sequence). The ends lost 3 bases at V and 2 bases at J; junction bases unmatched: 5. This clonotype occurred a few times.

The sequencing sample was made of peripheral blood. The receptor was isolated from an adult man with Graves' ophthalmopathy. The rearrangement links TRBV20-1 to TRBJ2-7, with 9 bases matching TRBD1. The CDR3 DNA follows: TGCAGTGCTAGGGATGACAGGGGGGCCTACGAGCAGTACTTC. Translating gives CSARDDRGAYEQYF.